This T cell receptor (beta chain) was retrieved from a study of blood T cell repertoires in COVID-19. The V gene lost 0 bases and the J gene lost 6 bases, with 11 bases spanning the gap. There are 15 residues in the CDR3. In germline, CDR1 is SEHNR, CDR2 FQNEAQ (reference sequence). As originally analysed: For nucleated cells, counts were estimated from reference gene primer amplification. The table came from immunoSEQ multiplex PCR; TCRdb's copy has only in-frame clones and leaves some out. The V and J calls and clone size are taken from that table; D and trimming were inferred from the DNA. The sample gives 150,000 to 200,000 clones, 70% to 90% of which show up once; less than 3.5% is in the top ten.

The chain combines TRBV7-9 with TRBJ1-4, with D possibly matching TRBD1 (6 bases). The receptor's source is a middle-aged man with active or convalescent COVID-19. Specimen: peripheral blood. For the CDR3, the DNA is TGTGCCAGCAGCTTAGCGCGGGCAGGGGATGAAAAACTGTTTTTT. It is translated as CASSLARAGDEKLFF. The variable domain in full, completed from reference TRBV7-9 and TRBJ1-4, reads DTGVSQNPRHKITKRGQNVTFRCDPISEHNRLYWYRQTLGQGPEFLTYFQNEAQLEKSRLLSDRFSAERPKGSFSTLEIQRTEQGDSAMYLCASSLARAGDEKLFFGSGTQLSVL.